Shown below are 17 T cell receptor beta chains from a single sample sequenced in a study of regulatory T cells in long-lasting Graves disease. Arm-PCR of CDR3 regions with iRepertoire HTBI primers generated TCR beta libraries. MiXCR was run by TCRdb on the multiplex PCR reads, yielding one entry per CDR3 protein. The table has roughly 470,000 distinct CDR3 sequences, roughly 20% seen once. Time point specified: persistent/refractory GD, antithyroid drugs over 5 years with positive TRAb. Making the TCR library involved RNA that had been extracted from PBMCs. The sample here was peripheral blood mononuclear cells (PBMCs), taken when the disease was refractory, from a patient treated with antithyroid drugs. The receptor set was obtained from a female donor with Graves disease.

This clonotype was detected many times. A read error may produce the germline difference seen at one junction end. The genes are TRBV7-2 and TRBJ2-7; TRBD1 might be the D (6 bases). Germline CDR1 and CDR2: SGHTA and FQGNSA. This CDR3 contains 16 residues. CDR3 in amino acids: CASSLARDIGLYEQYF. CDR3 DNA sequence: TGTGCCAGCAGTTTAGCCCGGGACATTGGACTCTACGAGCAGTACTTC.

This clonotype has ten or more counts. The gene calls are TRBV7-8 and TRBJ1-1, with D perhaps matching TRBD1 (5 bases). Germline V gives CDR1 SGHVS, CDR2 FQNEAQ. Trimming took 1 base from V and 1 from J, leaving 13 bases between them. The CDR3 runs 16 residues. CDR3 protein: CASSLGMWGRNTEAFF. In DNA, the CDR3 is TGTGCCAGCAGCTTAGGAATGTGGGGCCGGAACACTGAAGCTTTCTTT.

The chain has TRBV12-3 or TRBV12-4 and TRBJ2-7; maybe TRBD2 (5 bases). V was clipped by 6 bases and J by 3 bases, with 18 bases between them. The CDR3 extends over 15 amino acids. The CDR3 DNA follows: TGTGCCAGCAGCTCTAGGTCGGAGGAAAACTACGAGCAGTACTTC. Translating it yields CASSSRSEENYEQYF.

Many counts were recorded for this clonotype. The chain joins TRBV7-2 to TRBJ2-7; D may be TRBD1 (5 bases). Trimming pared 6 bases from V and 0 bases from J, leaving 12 bases between. This CDR3 is built from 14 residues. The germline V gene encodes CDR1 SGHTA and CDR2 FQGNSA. The CDR3 DNA reads TGTGCCAGCAGGGCAGGGCGGAGCTCCTACGAGCAGTACTTC. This gives the protein CASRAGRSSYEQYF.

Notes on this clonotype: A much more abundant neighbour one base away suggests this may be a read error. This sequence joins TRBV27 and TRBJ2-7; TRBD2 aligns across 7 bases. The CDR3 totals 15 residues. The germline CDR1 and CDR2 sequences are MNHEY and SMNVEV (reference sequence). The V gene end was trimmed by 5 bases and the J gene end by 3 bases; junction bases not matched to a gene: 10. The CDR3 DNA reads TGTGCCAGCAGTGCCCTAGGGGCGGGAGACTACGAGCAGTACTTC. Its protein is CASSALGAGDYEQYF.

V is TRBV14 and J is TRBJ2-1; 7 nucleotides align to TRBD2. V lost 3 bases and J lost 2; bases outside the gene matches: 4. The length of the CDR3 is 15 residues. CDR1 is SGHDN and CDR2 is FVKESK in the germline V gene. CDR3: CASSQGLLPYNEQFF. The DNA of the CDR3 is TGTGCCAGCAGCCAGGGACTACTCCCCTACAATGAGCAGTTCTTC.

The chain is built from TRBV12-3 or TRBV12-4 and TRBJ2-1; the match to TRBD2 covers 11 bases. Trimming took 7 bases from V and 6 from J; bases not matched to a gene: 8. The CDR3 loop spans 15 amino acids. In DNA, the CDR3 is TGTGCCAGCATCATAAGGGGACTAGCGGCCAATGAGCAGTTCTTC. This codes for CASIIRGLAANEQFF.

This clonotype was seen only a few times. In DNA form, the CDR3 reads TGCGCCAGCAGCTTACAGACAGGGGGCACTGAAGCTTTCTTT. The encoded protein is CASSLQTGGTEAFF. V and J are TRBV5-1 and TRBJ1-1, with 9 bases aligning to TRBD1. The V gene's germline CDR1 is SGHRS and CDR2 YFSETQ. The CDR3 is 14 amino acids. The J segment lost 4 bases and the V segment lost 2 bases, leaving 3 bases of the junction unmatched.

The genes are TRBV5-1 and TRBJ2-6; 9 bases are a match to TRBD1. The CDR3 is made up of 18 amino acids. V shed 5 bases, J shed 1 base, and the junction held 10 bases outside the gene matches. Germline V gene data show CDR1 as SGHRS and CDR2 as YFSETQ. In DNA, the CDR3 is TGCGCCAGCAGATCGGGGGCGACAGGGGGGTCTGGGGCCAACGTCCTGACTTTC. Translating gives CASRSGATGGSGANVLTF.

The V call is TRBV15, the J call TRBJ1-5; D perhaps matches TRBD1 (5 bases). The CDR3 has 16 residues. Per the germline V gene, CDR1 is LNHNV and CDR2 is YYDKDF (reference sequence). Deletions cut 0 bases from V and 7 bases from J, with 16 bases between. For the CDR3, the DNA is TGTGCCACCAGCAGAGATCTGGGGCAGGGCCAGCAGCCCCAGCATTTT. Its translation is CATSRDLGQGQQPQHF.

This clonotype was observed a few times. This chain uses TRBV4-2 with TRBJ1-1, with D tentatively TRBD1 (6 bases). Trimming took 4 bases from V and 5 from J, leaving 14 bases between them. Germline assignment: CDR1 LGHNA and CDR2 YNFKEQ. The CDR3 is 14 residues long. CDR3 in amino acids: CASSLTGRWTEAFF. The DNA of the CDR3 is TGTGCCAGCAGCCTAACAGGGAGATGGACTGAAGCTTTCTTT.

Ten or more counts support this clonotype. The genes are TRBV2 and TRBJ2-7, with 7 bases identical to TRBD1. Trimming removed 1 base from V and 3 bases from J; junction bases left unmatched: 3. The CDR3 loop spans 14 amino acids. Germline CDR1 reads SNHLY; CDR2 reads FYNNEI. The CDR3 here is CASSEDGTDYEQYF. Written as DNA, the CDR3 is TGTGCCAGCAGTGAAGATGGGACAGACTACGAGCAGTACTTC.

CDR3 sequence: CASSLQGAGTQYF. CDR3 in DNA: TGCGCCAGCAGCCTACAGGGGGCCGGGACCCAGTACTTC. The chain employs TRBV5-1 and TRBJ2-5; 9 bases agree with TRBD1. Looked up from germline, CDR1 is SGHRS and CDR2 is YFSETQ. Trimming removed 4 bases from V and 7 bases from J; junction bases left unmatched: 5. The CDR3 extends over 13 amino acids.

A word on this clonotype: A read error is possible here, since a much larger clone lies one base away. This rearrangement joins TRBV7-2 to TRBJ1-4; D not resolved. The CDR3 runs to 15 residues. The germline V gene encodes CDR1 SGHTA and CDR2 FQGNSA. CDR3 sequence: CASSFSGGKNEKLSF. In nucleotides, the CDR3 is TGTGCCAGCAGCTTTTCTGGCGGCAAAAATGAAAAACTGTCTTTT.

In its sample, this clonotype was seen many times. The chain recombines TRBV27 with TRBJ1-4; tentative D call: TRBD1 (5 bases). The germline V gene encodes CDR1 MNHEY and CDR2 SMNVEV (reference sequence). CDR3 length equals 15 residues. V was trimmed by 0 bases and J by 5 bases, leaving 10 bases between them. The CDR3, as DNA: TGTGCCAGCAGTTTATCTCAGGGAGTAAATGAAAAACTGTTTTTT. Its protein product is CASSLSQGVNEKLFF.

This chain links TRBV29-1 with TRBJ1-1; the D gene is possibly TRBD1 (5 bases). Germline V lookup: CDR1 SQVTM, CDR2 ANQGSEA. The germline V and J ends were trimmed by 5 bases and 5 bases, with 9 bases remaining between them. This CDR3 has 11 residues. The CDR3 DNA reads TGCAGCGTTCAGGGAGGAACTGAAGCTTTCTTT. Translation: CSVQGGTEAFF.

The chain has TRBV27 and TRBJ2-1; 8 bases match TRBD2. The CDR3 spans 15 residues. Germline V lookup: CDR1 MNHEY, CDR2 SMNVEV (reference sequence). The J segment lost 2 bases and the V segment lost 4 bases, leaving 4 bases of the junction unmatched. The CDR3 DNA follows: TGTGCCAGCAGTTCAATAGCGGGAACCTACAATGAGCAGTTCTTC. Its protein product is CASSSIAGTYNEQFF.